This T cell receptor beta chain was captured in a study of CD8 T cells in ankylosing spondylitis. Whole-study findings and limits: Seemingly distinctive of ankylosing spondylitis blood was a TCR beta motif formed by eight highly homologous variants. Disease-linked clones, CD8+, were relatively rare in peripheral blood. Existing reports had already noted some motif variants in reactive arthritis synovial fluid and blood. Disease-linked clones were reportedly significantly enriched in matched ankylosing spondylitis synovial fluid.

This clonotype was observed a handful of times. Its matching antigen is unknown. 5'-RACE, quantitative and with molecular barcodes, yielded the TCR beta libraries. TCRdb re-called the 5' RACE reads through MiXCR, storing one row per CDR3 protein. The data contain 330,000 or so distinct CDR3 sequences, 7.5% to 9% of them singletons. From germline, CDR1 is SNHLY and CDR2 FYNNEI. The CDR3 runs to 16 residues. Trimming shortened V by 6 bases and J by 2 bases, and 18 bases separated the two germline ends. Sequencing was performed on blood, either unsorted or a sorted T cell fraction (not recorded which). The rearrangement links TRBV2 to TRBJ2-3; D ambiguous. This clonotype was obtained from a male donor with ankylosing spondylitis. The CDR3 DNA reads TGTGCCAGCAGCCATATAGCCCTACCCACCACAGATACGCAGTATTTT. This gives the protein CASSHIALPTTDTQYF.